The subject of this entry is one T cell receptor beta chain. The data originate from a study of radiation and T cells in renal cell carcinoma. Time point indicated: blood 4 weeks post-SBRT, at nephrectomy. Described treatment: 15 Gy SBRT to primary tumor, nephrectomy 4 weeks later. This table comes from immunoSEQ multiplex PCR, and its TCRdb copy is limited to in-frame clones, with some not included. In the table there are some 97,000 clones, roughly 88% of which are singletons. This CDR3 spans 14 amino acids. Germline loops: CDR1 MNHNS, CDR2 SASEGT. With 2 bases removed from V and 0 bases from J, the gap between germline ends came to 7 bases.

This receptor was taken from a man in his sixties with renal cell carcinoma. The chain carries TRBV6-1 and TRBJ1-1; D remains unclear. The sample was blood, taken from a patient whose treatment included radiotherapy and nephrectomy. DNA for the CDR3: TGTGCCAGCAGTGAACCTGGGATGAACACTGAAGCTTTCTTT. Protein: CASSEPGMNTEAFF.